A single sample is the source of the 14 T cell receptor beta chains below, sequenced in a study of blood T cell repertoires in COVID-19. TCRdb's table, derived via immunoSEQ multiplex PCR, lists solely in-frame clones and lacks some. This sample has 130,000 or so clones; 82% occur once, and the top ten carry around 10%. Sequenced material: peripheral blood. Source of these receptors: a human donor in a cohort sampled during active COVID-19.

About this clone itself: A read error may account for a junction end that differs from germline. V usage is TRBV7-6 and J usage is TRBJ2-1; possible D gene TRBD2, 7 bases. This CDR3 is 20 amino acids long. The germline V gene has CDR1 SGHVS and CDR2 FNYEAQ. CDR3 region: CAGSPSAVAAGASSYNEQFF. The CDR3 DNA sequence: TGTGCCGGCAGCCCGTCGGCGGTTGCGGCGGGGGCGAGCTCCTACAATGAGCAGTTCTTC.

The chain uses TRBV25-1 and TRBJ2-4; a possible D gene is TRBD2 (7 bases). CDR1 MGHDK and CDR2 SYGVNS come from the germline V gene. Trimming removed 4 bases from V and 9 bases from J, with 16 bases in between. The CDR3 is made up of 14 amino acids. The CDR3 reads CASSGQGRGGIQYF. The CDR3 nucleotides are TGTGCCAGCAGTGGCCAGGGGCGCGGGGGCATTCAGTACTTC.

The chain is built from TRBV4-2 and TRBJ2-2; D call uncertain. The CDR3 covers 15 residues. CDR1 LGHNA and CDR2 YNFKEQ come from the germline V gene. Trimming left V 2 bases short and J 1 base short, with 8 bases between. This CDR3 reads CASSQIEQNTGELFF. Written as DNA, the CDR3 is TGTGCCAGCAGCCAAATTGAACAGAACACCGGGGAGCTGTTTTTT.

This chain links TRBV6-6 with TRBJ1-3; possibly TRBD1 for D (6 bases). Germline V gene data show CDR1 as MNHNY and CDR2 as SVGAGI (reference sequence). Trimming removed 4 bases at V and 2 bases at J, with 15 bases between. This CDR3 comprises 16 residues. In nucleotides, the CDR3 is TGTGCCAGCAGTTCCGAACCGGGACAAACTGGAAACACCATATATTTT. Encoded protein: CASSSEPGQTGNTIYF.

This chain uses TRBV24-1 with TRBJ1-5; 7 nucleotides agree with TRBD1. This CDR3 comprises 13 residues. Germline CDR1 and CDR2: KGHDR and SFDVKD. The junction had 11 bases not matched to a gene; V was cut back by 10 bases and J by 9 bases. CDR3 in amino acids: CATRDRAIGPQHF. CDR3 nucleotides: TGTGCCACTCGGGACAGAGCCATAGGGCCCCAGCATTTT.

This clone was observed a few times. The J gene is TRBJ2-7, the V gene TRBV10-3; D might be TRBD1 (5 bases). Trimming removed 5 bases at V and 2 bases at J, with 13 bases between. Germline V CDR1 and CDR2: ENHRY, SYGVKD. The CDR3 is 14 residues long. The CDR3 sequence is CAISSQGNPYEQYF. The CDR3 nucleotides are TGTGCCATCAGTTCGCAGGGTAACCCCTACGAGCAGTACTTC.

The V and J genes are TRBV12-3 or TRBV12-4 and TRBJ1-1; the D is unclear. V was cut by 6 bases and J by 6 bases, with 14 bases left in between. The CDR3 extends over 13 amino acids. The CDR3 loop is CASSRPPRAEAFF. For the CDR3, the DNA is TGTGCCAGCAGCCGTCCCCCGAGGGCTGAAGCTTTCTTT.

The chain combines TRBV6-1 with TRBJ2-3; 7 bases match TRBD1. CDR1 MNHNS and CDR2 SASEGT come from the germline V gene. The CDR3 is made up of 15 amino acids. After removal of 3 bases from V and 6 bases from J, the junction contained 9 bases not matched to a gene. CDR3 protein: CASSEFTGAGDTQYF. In nucleotides, the CDR3 is TGTGCCAGCAGTGAGTTTACAGGGGCAGGGGATACGCAGTATTTT.

The chain couples TRBV7-2 to TRBJ2-5, with D perhaps TRBD2 (6 bases). The CDR3 length is 14 residues. Trimming left V 4 bases short and J 1 base short, with 10 bases between. Germline V gene sequence: CDR1 SGHTA, CDR2 FQGNSA. In DNA form, the CDR3 reads TGTGCCAGCAGCTGGGAGGCCTTCCAAGAGACCCAGTACTTC. The encoded protein is CASSWEAFQETQYF. Variable domain in full (rest from reference TRBV7-2 and TRBJ2-5): GAGVSQSPSNKVTEKGKDVELRCDPISGHTALYWYRQSLGQGLEFLIYFQGNSAPDKSGLPSDRFSAERTGGSVSTLTIQRTQQEDSAVYLCASSWEAFQETQYFGPGTRLLVL.

The genes are TRBV6-5 and TRBJ2-7; D is perhaps TRBD1 (6 bases). V was clipped by 2 bases and J by 3 bases, with 14 bases between them. There are 15 residues in the CDR3. Germline V gene sequence: CDR1 MNHEY, CDR2 SVGAGI. The CDR3 bases are TGTGCCAGCAGTTACGATAGACAAGGGGGCTACGAGCAGTACTTC. It codes for CASSYDRQGGYEQYF.

The chain uses TRBV5-1 and TRBJ1-6; TRBD1 matches at 10 bases. Germline V gene lookup returns CDR1 SGHRS and CDR2 YFSETQ. The CDR3 has 16 residues. V lost 0 bases, J lost 10 bases, and 7 bases stayed unmatched. The CDR3: CASSLETGGRGSPLHF. CDR3 sequence (DNA): TGCGCCAGCAGCTTGGAGACAGGGGGCCGGGGATCACCCCTCCACTTT.

The gene calls are TRBV2 and TRBJ2-5, with a tentative D call TRBD2 (6 bases). The CDR3 extends over 14 amino acids. Trimming pared 7 bases from V and 2 bases from J, leaving 14 bases between. Germline lookup yields CDR1 SNHLY and CDR2 FYNNEI. DNA of the CDR3: TGTGCCAGCACTAGACTAGACCTACAAGAGACCCAGTACTTC. Protein product: CASTRLDLQETQYF.

The chain recombines TRBV24-1 with TRBJ1-5; D is perhaps TRBD1 (6 bases). CDR3 length equals 14 residues. Germline V gene lookup returns CDR1 KGHDR and CDR2 SFDVKD. With 2 bases removed from V and 5 bases from J, the gap between germline ends came to 9 bases. In nucleotides, the CDR3 is TGTGCCACCAGTGATTCAAGACAGGATCAGCCCCAGCATTTT. This translates into CATSDSRQDQPQHF.

This chain links TRBV4-1 with TRBJ2-2; D uncertain. Germline loops: CDR1 MGHRA, CDR2 YSYEKL. The CDR3 has 15 residues. Trimming cost V 4 bases and J 6 bases, with 15 bases left between them. CDR3 coding DNA: TGCGCCAGCAGCCGCTATCAAATCGGGTCCGGGGAGCTGTTTTTT. It translates to CASSRYQIGSGELFF.